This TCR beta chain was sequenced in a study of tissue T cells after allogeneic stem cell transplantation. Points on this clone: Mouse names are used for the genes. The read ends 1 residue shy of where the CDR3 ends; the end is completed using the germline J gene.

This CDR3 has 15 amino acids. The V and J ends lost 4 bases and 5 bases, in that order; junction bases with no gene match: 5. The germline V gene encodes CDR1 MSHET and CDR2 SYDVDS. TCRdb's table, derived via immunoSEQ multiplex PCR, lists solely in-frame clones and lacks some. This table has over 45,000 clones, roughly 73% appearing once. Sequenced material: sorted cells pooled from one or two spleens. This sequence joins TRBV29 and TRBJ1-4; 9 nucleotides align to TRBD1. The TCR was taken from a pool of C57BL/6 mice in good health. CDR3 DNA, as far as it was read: TGTGCTAGCAGTTCGGGACAGGGAGAGAACGAAAGATTATTT. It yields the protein CASSSGQGENERLF. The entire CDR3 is CASSSGQGENERLFF.